The clone carrying this T cell receptor beta chain was counted between two and nine times. Its antigen remains unknown. This specimen comes from a study of T-cell memory formation after mild COVID-19. Overall study results and limits: For contracting clones, CD4+ ones sat mainly in CM and EM, CD8+ in EMRA.

Constant-segment-primed 5'RACE gave TCR alpha and TCR beta cDNA libraries with sample barcodes and UMIs. TCRdb reprocessed the 5' RACE reads with MiXCR, giving one entry per CDR3 protein. The sample consists of a few hundred thousand distinct CDR3 sequences, around 15% of them appearing once. Germline CDR1 reads SGHAT; CDR2 reads FQDESV (reference sequence). The V end was cut by 4 bases, the J end by 6 bases, with 13 bases between. The CDR3 runs 14 residues. This clonotype was obtained from a young man who had mild COVID-19 (a few samples of this study predate the infection). Cell type and time point are not known. The sample taken for sequencing was PBMCs or a T cell subset sorted from them (not recorded which). The genes are TRBV11-1 and TRBJ2-1; weak D call: TRBD2 (6 bases). The CDR3 DNA sequence: TGTGCCAGCAGCTCGGCGGGACTGGCCAATGAGCAGTTCTTC. Translating gives CASSSAGLANEQFF.